The rows below give T cell receptor beta chains drawn from one sample of a study of cytomegalovirus exposure and HLA in healthy donors. TCRdb's table, derived via immunoSEQ multiplex PCR, lists solely in-frame clones and lacks some. The data hold about 120,000 clones, with 65% to 80% observed a single time. Sequenced material: PBMCs. Every receptor here comes from a female donor in good health and CMV-seronegative. Both conserved end residues are part of each CDR3. D genes are given only for firm matches. Rows give clone size only sometimes, using once, few, many, or a class for an expanded clone.

J | V | D | size | CDR3 | DNA
TRBJ2-5 | TRBV5-4 | . | . | CASSAVGAGDTQYF | TGTGCCAGCAGCGCCGTTGGGGCAGGAGATACCCAGTACTTC
TRBJ1-1 | TRBV2 | . | . | CASQGGGEAFF | TGTGCCAGTCAGGGTGGCGGTGAAGCTTTCTTT
TRBJ1-3 | TRBV9 | . | . | CASSVGGPSSGNTIYF | TGTGCCAGCAGCGTAGGCGGGCCCAGCTCTGGAAACACCATATATTTT
TRBJ1-5 | TRBV5-4 | . | . | CASSWGGHNQPQHF | TGTGCCAGCAGCTGGGGAGGTCATAATCAGCCCCAGCATTTT
TRBJ2-7 | TRBV7-2 | . | . | CASSLAESVTRFHEQYF | TGTGCCAGCAGCTTAGCCGAGTCAGTAACCAGGTTCCACGAGCAGTACTTC
TRBJ2-2 | TRBV7-9 | TRBD2 | . | CASRPSGLAGGVDTGELFF | TGTGCCAGCAGGCCTTCGGGACTAGCGGGGGGAGTGGACACCGGGGAGCTGTTTTTT
TRBJ2-3 | TRBV19 | TRBD2 | . | CASSIGAGDTDTQYF | TGTGCCAGTAGTATAGGAGCGGGGGACACAGATACGCAGTATTTT
TRBJ2-7 | TRBV6-1 | . | . | CASMVVGGRNEQYF | TGTGCCAGCATGGTGGTTGGGGGGAGGAACGAGCAGTACTTC
TRBJ1-2 | TRBV15 | . | once | CATSTGQRSYGYTF | TGTGCCACCTCGACAGGCCAGAGGAGCTATGGCTACACCTTC
TRBJ2-5 | TRBV11-1 | . | once | CASSRSTVETQYF | TGTGCCAGCAGCAGATCGACAGTGGAGACCCAGTACTTC
TRBJ1-2 | TRBV6-1 | . | . | CASSEVAGDVDGYTF | TGTGCCAGCAGTGAAGTAGCAGGGGACGTTGACGGCTACACCTTC
TRBJ2-7 | TRBV30 | TRBD2 | . | CAWSVAGLAYEQYF | TGTGCCTGGAGTGTAGCGGGGTTGGCCTACGAGCAGTACTTC
TRBJ1-1 | TRBV11-2 | TRBD1 | . | CASSLASPGGAFF | TGTGCCAGCAGCTTAGCCAGCCCAGGGGGTGCTTTCTTT
TRBJ2-7 | TRBV5-4 | TRBD1 | . | CASSRTGGIYEQYF | TGTGCCAGCAGCCGAACAGGGGGCATCTACGAGCAGTACTTC
TRBJ2-1 | TRBV2 | . | . | CASSLVPGLVYNEQFF | TGTGCCAGCAGTTTAGTTCCGGGATTGGTCTACAATGAGCAGTTCTTC
TRBJ1-2 | TRBV10-2 | . | . | CASSEPGDDYGYTF | TGCGCCAGCAGTGAGCCGGGAGACGACTATGGCTACACCTTC
TRBJ2-1 | TRBV30 | . | once | CAWRRGGYNEQFF | TGTGCCTGGAGGAGGGGGGGCTACAATGAGCAGTTCTTC
TRBJ2-5 | TRBV5-1 | TRBD2 | . | CASSSGLAGGKQQETQYF | TGCGCCAGCAGCTCGGGACTAGCGGGGGGAAAACAACAAGAGACCCAGTACTTC
TRBJ2-3 | TRBV9 | TRBD2 | . | CASSLQTSGGVGDTQYF | TGTGCCAGCAGCTTACAGACTAGCGGGGGGGTTGGGGATACGCAGTATTTT
TRBJ2-3 | TRBV7-9 | . | . | CASSLTGEADTQYF | TGTGCCAGCAGCTTAACGGGGGAGGCAGATACGCAGTATTTT
TRBJ1-6 | TRBV4-1 | . | . | CASSQDSGQGNSPLHF | TGCGCCAGCAGCCAAGATAGCGGGCAGGGGAATTCACCCCTCCACTTT
TRBJ2-5 | TRBV6-6 | . | . | CASSYSIQYQETQYF | TGTGCCAGCAGTTACTCGATACAGTACCAAGAGACCCAGTACTTC
TRBJ2-3 | TRBV5-1 | TRBD2 | . | CASTGGGARDTQYF | TGCGCCAGCACAGGCGGGGGGGCTAGGGATACGCAGTATTTT
TRBJ2-1 | TRBV18 | TRBD2 | once | CASSPSPGGINNEQFF | TGTGCCAGCTCACCTTCCCCGGGGGGGATAAACAATGAGCAGTTCTTC
TRBJ2-1 | TRBV19 | TRBD2 | . | CASSTLMTSGNNEQFF | TGTGCCAGTAGTACGCTAATGACTAGCGGAAACAATGAGCAGTTCTTC
TRBJ1-1 | TRBV7-9 | . | few | CASSLGIRSQDEAFF | TGTGCCAGCAGCTTAGGTATCCGAAGCCAAGATGAAGCTTTCTTT
TRBJ1-1 | TRBV30 | . | . | CAWSGSVEAFF | TGTGCCTGGAGTGGATCGGTTGAAGCTTTCTTT
TRBJ2-3 | TRBV18 | . | . | CASSPEGPDTQYF | TGTGCCAGCTCACCGGAGGGGCCAGATACGCAGTATTTT
TRBJ2-2 | TRBV2 | TRBD2 | . | CASSESGGGRELFF | TGTGCCAGCAGTGAAAGTGGCGGGGGGCGGGAGCTGTTTTTT
TRBJ1-1 | TRBV10-2 | TRBD1 | . | CASRRSGQGAYTEAFF | TGCGCCAGCAGGAGGTCGGGACAGGGGGCTTACACTGAAGCTTTCTTT
TRBJ2-1 | TRBV19 | TRBD2 | . | CASSPLTGGNNEQFF | TGTGCCAGTAGTCCTTTGACCGGGGGGAACAATGAGCAGTTCTTC
TRBJ1-2 | TRBV27 | TRBD1 | once | CASSHSPGTGGYTF | TGTGCCAGCAGTCATAGTCCCGGGACAGGTGGCTACACCTTC
TRBJ2-5 | TRBV29-1 | TRBD2 | . | CSAGGAGVRETQYF | TGCAGCGCCGGGGGGGCAGGGGTGCGAGAGACCCAGTACTTC
TRBJ2-7 | TRBV6-6 | TRBD2 | . | CASRLAGEYEQYF | TGTGCCAGCAGACTAGCGGGGGAGTACGAGCAGTACTTC
TRBJ2-1 | TRBV2 | TRBD2 | once | CASSFSGGLSYNEQFF | TGTGCCAGCAGTTTTAGCGGGGGGCTCTCCTACAATGAGCAGTTCTTC
TRBJ2-1 | TRBV5-8 | . | . | CASSLERNSYNEQFF | TGTGCCAGCAGCTTAGAGCGGAACTCCTACAATGAGCAGTTCTTC
TRBJ1-2 | TRBV6-4 | . | . | CASSDSSHGYTF | TGTGCCAGCAGTGACTCGAGCCATGGCTACACCTTC
TRBJ2-5 | TRBV4-1 | TRBD2 | once | CASSQDRSGGETQYF | TGCGCCAGCAGCCAAGATCGGAGCGGGGGGGAGACCCAGTACTTC
TRBJ1-6 | TRBV5-6 | . | . | CASSLVGQQNSPLHF | TGTGCCAGCAGCTTGGTTGGACAGCAGAATTCACCCCTCCACTTT
TRBJ2-7 | TRBV11-2 | . | . | CASSFGGDRTYEQYF | TGTGCCAGCAGCTTTGGAGGGGACAGAACCTACGAGCAGTACTTC
TRBJ2-5 | TRBV27 | . | . | CASSLSRGFSQETQYF | TGTGCCAGCAGTTTATCGAGAGGGTTTTCCCAAGAGACCCAGTACTTC
TRBJ1-2 | TRBV27 | TRBD1 | . | CASSSSGTGVLYGYTF | TGTGCCAGCAGTTCTTCTGGGACAGGGGTCCTATATGGCTACACCTTC
TRBJ2-4 | TRBV20-1 | . | . | CSATHLGVPYF | TGCAGTGCTACCCATCTAGGGGTTCCGTACTTC
TRBJ2-3 | TRBV10-1 | . | . | CASSETSTDTQYF | TGCGCCAGCAGTGAGACTAGCACAGATACGCAGTATTTT
TRBJ2-3 | TRBV11-2 | TRBD2 | . | CASSLAVGGGGVDTQYF | TGTGCCAGCAGCTTAGCAGTGGGCGGGGGGGGAGTAGATACGCAGTATTTT
TRBJ1-5 | TRBV6-1 | TRBD1 | . | CASFGQGSNQPQHF | TGTGCCAGCTTTGGACAGGGTAGCAATCAGCCCCAGCATTTT
TRBJ2-3 | TRBV14 | . | once | CASSQEPGLDTQYF | TGTGCCAGCAGCCAAGAGCCGGGACTAGATACGCAGTATTTT
TRBJ1-1 | TRBV5-5 | . | . | CASHGRNTEAFF | TGTGCCAGTCATGGCAGGAACACTGAAGCTTTCTTT
TRBJ1-4 | TRBV4-2 | . | few | CASSQDPAGTNEKLFF | TGTGCCAGCAGCCAAGATCCGGCAGGTACTAATGAAAAACTGTTTTTT